This T cell receptor beta chain derives from a study of CD8+CD57+ T cells in acquired aplastic anemia. Across the study: Sorted CD4+ and CD8+ cells gave a mean 3.2 ug DNA, range about 0.19 to 27.4 ug. Whole-study findings and limits: The study identified twenty-nine CD8+ CDR3 sequences shared by patients and controls.

On this clonotype: Its antigen is unidentified.

Template material for TCR beta VDJ and CDR3 profiling consisted of genomic DNA. TCRdb analysed the reads with MiXCR anew, one entry per CDR3 protein. The table lists roughly 200,000 distinct CDR3 sequences, nearly 65% of them singletons, with about 42% in the top ten. Sequenced patients had shown CD8+CD57+ cell expansion by flow cytometry. Each of the patients presented with severe acquired aplastic anemia. The study sampled blood from patients who had received no therapy. The origin of this receptor is a human donor with aplastic anemia. Sequenced: sorted CD4+, CD8+, or CD8+CD57+ T cells (not recorded which) from PBMCs.

CDR3 residues: CSVDPLAGSYNEQFF. CDR3 in DNA: TGCAGCGTTGACCCTCTAGCGGGCTCCTACAATGAGCAGTTCTTC. The chain uses TRBV29-1 and TRBJ2-1; 8 nucleotides agree with TRBD2. Trimming took 3 bases from V and 0 from J; bases not matched to a gene: 4. The CDR3 is made up of 15 amino acids. Germline lookup yields CDR1 SQVTM and CDR2 ANQGSEA.